The clone carrying this T cell receptor (beta chain) was counted many times. Its specificity is not known. CDR3 size: 13 residues. Per germline, CDR1 SGHTA and CDR2 FQGNSA. V lost 4 bases to trimming and J lost 4 bases, with 9 bases between them. The data stem from a study of breast tumors, draining lymph nodes, adjacent tissues. The lymph nodes were axillary draining lymph nodes from breast cancer patients. TCRdb re-called the multiplex PCR reads with MiXCR, one entry per CDR3 protein. The sample holds approximately 120,000 distinct CDR3 sequences, about 20% seen once. Findings and limits, study-wide: Tumor TCR diversity was below lymph nodes but above nontumor tissue. Compared with basal-like, luminal-like tumors shared significantly more repertoire with nontumor tissue.

The rearrangement links TRBV7-2 to TRBJ2-3; D remains ambiguous. The sequence derives from a female donor with breast cancer. Some clones in this sample may be carry-over from other donors' samples. Material for sequencing was axillary lymph node tissue. The CDR3 nucleotides are TGTGCCAGCAGCTGGCAGCCCCCAGATACGCAGTATTTT. Translation: CASSWQPPDTQYF.